The clone carrying this T cell receptor (beta chain) was found a few times. Antigen specificity is unknown. This sample is part of a study of T cell repertoires in cytomegalovirus infection. Study-level background: Public signatures in TCR beta pointed to CMV infection and matching HLA type.

Each CDR3 protein gets one entry after TCRdb re-called the reads with MiXCR. The sample yields about 530,000 distinct CDR3 sequences, 26% seen once. This CDR3 has 16 residues. Trimming shortened V by 5 bases and J by 8 bases, and 19 bases separated the two germline ends. Findings and limits, study-wide: HLA-C-restricted, CMV-specific TCR beta clonotypes were dominant ex vivo.

The chain recombines TRBV12-3 or TRBV12-4 with TRBJ1-6, with unresolved D. The sample comprised PBMCs. The receptor was isolated from a human donor in good health (CMV status not recorded). Some clones in this sample may be carry-over from other donors' samples. The CDR3 DNA reads TGTGCCAGCAGTCCTCGAGTTTTTGGGAGGGATTCACCCCTCCACTTT. Translated: CASSPRVFGRDSPLHF.